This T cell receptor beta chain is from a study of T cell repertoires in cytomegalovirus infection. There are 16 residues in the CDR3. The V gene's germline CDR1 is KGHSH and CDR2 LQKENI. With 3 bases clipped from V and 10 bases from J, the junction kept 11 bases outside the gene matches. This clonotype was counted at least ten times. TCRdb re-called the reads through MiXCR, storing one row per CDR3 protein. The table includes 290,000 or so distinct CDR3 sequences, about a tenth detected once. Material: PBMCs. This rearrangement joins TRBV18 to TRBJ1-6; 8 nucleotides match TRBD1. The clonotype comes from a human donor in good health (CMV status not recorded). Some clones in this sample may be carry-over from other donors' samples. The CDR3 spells CASSPNARGLGSPLHF. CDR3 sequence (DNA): TGTGCCAGCTCACCGAACGCCAGGGGGCTGGGGTCACCCCTCCACTTT.